What follows is one T cell receptor (beta chain) and its context. Per germline, CDR1 SGHNT and CDR2 YYREEE (reference sequence). V was cut by 4 bases and J by 2 bases, with 14 bases left in between. The CDR3 consists of 15 residues. Those who participated ranged in age from roughly 18 to 95 years and resided in approximately 26 US areas. The sample is drawn from a study of blood T cell repertoires in COVID-19. Clones were sequenced by immunoSEQ multiplex PCR, and TCRdb holds only the in-frame ones, with some missing. The sample has hundreds of thousands of clones, approximately 88% seen once. The sample was PBMCs or T cells enriched from blood (not recorded which). The V gene is TRBV5-4, the J gene TRBJ2-3; D may be TRBD1 (6 bases). The sequence was obtained from a woman aged 18-29 years who had recovered from COVID-19. CDR3 nucleotides: TGTGCCAGCAGCCCCCGGGACACCTCCACAGATACGCAGTATTTT. This encodes CASSPRDTSTDTQYF.